Below, 12 T cell receptor beta chains from the same sample are listed, as sequenced in a study of T cell responses to AZD1222 COVID-19 vaccine. The repertoire was sequenced with immunoSEQ multiplex PCR; TCRdb's copy has only in-frame clones and lacks some. The sample has 150,000 to 200,000 clones; around nine tenths are singletons. Sequenced here: peripheral blood, sampled 28 days after the second AZD1222 dose. Receptors were obtained from an adult who received the AZD1222 COVID-19 vaccine.

The CDR3 nucleotides read TGCGCCAGCAGCCAAGAATTCGGGGGGAACACTGAAGCTTTCTTT. Amino acids: CASSQEFGGNTEAFF. The chain couples TRBV4-3 to TRBJ1-1, with D maybe TRBD1 (5 bases). Trimming removed 0 bases at V and 1 base at J, with 9 bases between. Germline V gives CDR1 LGHNA, CDR2 YSLEER. The CDR3 contains 15 residues.

The chain recombines TRBV19 with TRBJ1-5; D uncertain. With 7 bases removed from V and 3 bases from J, the gap between germline ends came to 16 bases. CDR1 LNHDA and CDR2 SQIVND come from the germline V gene (reference sequence). The CDR3 totals 15 residues. DNA for the CDR3: TGTGCCAGTACCCCCACTGAGGGTGACAATCAGCCCCAGCATTTT. Translating it yields CASTPTEGDNQPQHF.

This clone was recorded at least ten times. V gene TRBV7-8 combines with J gene TRBJ1-1; unclear D gene. Trimming took off 4 bases at V and 5 bases at J, with 8 bases between the two ends. The germline V gene has CDR1 SGHVS and CDR2 FQNEAQ. The CDR3 length is 12 residues. CDR3: CASSSDKTEAFF. The DNA of the CDR3 is TGTGCCAGCAGCTCCGATAAAACTGAAGCTTTCTTT.

V usage is TRBV9 and J usage is TRBJ1-4, with D unclear. The length of the CDR3 is 12 residues. Trimming shortened V by 0 bases and J by 5 bases, and 2 bases separated the two germline ends. The germline V gene has CDR1 SGDLS and CDR2 YYNGEE. CDR3 sequence reads: CASSVENEKLFF. The DNA for the CDR3 is TGTGCCAGCAGCGTAGAGAATGAAAAACTGTTTTTT. Filled out from reference TRBV9 and TRBJ1-4, the complete variable domain reads DSGVTQTPKHLITATGQRVTLRCSPRSGDLSVYWYQQSLDQGLQFLIQYYNGEERAKGNILERFSAQQFPDLHSELNLSSLELGDSALYFCASSVENEKLFFGSGTQLSVL.

V usage is TRBV29-1 and J usage is TRBJ1-5; D call uncertain. CDR3 size: 12 residues. Trimming stripped 4 bases from V and 0 bases from J, with 4 bases between. Germline CDR1 and CDR2: SQVTM and ANQGSEA. The CDR3 sequence is CSVAGSNQPQHF. DNA of the CDR3: TGCAGCGTTGCCGGTAGCAATCAGCCCCAGCATTTT.

The chain employs TRBV18 and TRBJ2-2; D may match TRBD1 or TRBD2 (5 bases each). This CDR3 spans 13 amino acids. V dropped 3 bases and J dropped 5 bases, with 7 bases sitting between them. The V gene's germline CDR1 is KGHSH and CDR2 LQKENI. The CDR3 DNA sequence: TGTGCCAGCTCACCCGGGGCGACCGGGGAGCTGTTTTTT. This sequence encodes CASSPGATGELFF.

This clone was recorded only once. V is TRBV30 and J is TRBJ1-5, with 7 bases matching TRBD1. Germline V gene lookup returns CDR1 GTSNPN and CDR2 SVGIG (reference sequence). The CDR3 runs to 13 residues. Trimming cost V 2 bases and J 5 bases; bases outside gene matches: 3. CDR3 nucleotide sequence: TGTGCCTGGAGTCCCGACAGGGATCAGCCCCAGCATTTT. Translating it yields CAWSPDRDQPQHF.

Here the CDR3 reads CASATQGGPRYTQYF. CDR3 nucleotide sequence: TGTGCCAGCGCCACTCAGGGGGGCCCGCGGTATACGCAGTATTTT. This chain links TRBV9 with TRBJ2-3, with a possible D match to TRBD1 (7 bases). The germline V gene encodes CDR1 SGDLS and CDR2 YYNGEE. V lost 7 bases, J lost 7 bases, and 22 bases lay in between. This CDR3 has 15 residues.

This clone was observed once. The chain couples TRBV6-2 or TRBV6-3 to TRBJ2-1; 11 nucleotides line up with TRBD1. Germline values: CDR1 MNHEY, CDR2 SVGEGT. Trimming removed 6 bases from V and 7 bases from J; junction bases left unmatched: 11. This CDR3 has 16 amino acids. The CDR3 sequence is CASSQTGTGGMNEQFF. The DNA of the CDR3 is TGTGCCAGCAGCCAAACCGGGACAGGGGGTATGAATGAGCAGTTCTTC.

The chain carries TRBV2 and TRBJ2-5; D unresolved. The CDR3 is 12 amino acids. Germline CDR1 reads SNHLY; CDR2 reads FYNNEI. V was shortened by 6 bases and J by 0 bases, with 5 bases between the two germline ends. The CDR3 reads CASRADQETQYF. DNA for the CDR3: TGTGCCAGCAGAGCAGACCAAGAGACCCAGTACTTC.

This chain connects TRBV4-3 to TRBJ1-2, with 9 positions matching TRBD1. The CDR3 is made up of 16 amino acids. In germline, CDR1 is LGHNA, CDR2 YSLEER. V lost 4 bases, J lost 2 bases, and 8 bases stayed unmatched. CDR3 sequence (DNA): TGCGCCAGCAGCCGGGAGTTGACAGGGGGGAACTATGGCTACACCTTC. It encodes CASSRELTGGNYGYTF.

This sequence joins TRBV3-1 (or the pseudogene TRBV3-2) and TRBJ2-3; 8 bases are a match to TRBD2. With 1 base clipped from V and 1 base from J, the junction kept 4 bases outside the gene matches. CDR3 size: 16 residues. Germline CDR1 and CDR2: LGHDT and YNNKEL (reference sequence). CDR3 region: CASSQVTSGRTDTQYF. As DNA, the CDR3 is TGTGCCAGCAGCCAAGTAACTAGCGGCCGCACAGATACGCAGTATTTT.